Listed below are T cell receptor beta chains from one sample, sequenced in a study of blood T cell repertoires in COVID-19. TCRdb keeps only in-frame clones here, not all; method: immunoSEQ multiplex PCR. The sample has 150,000 or so clones; about 80% are singletons. The sample comprised peripheral blood. These receptor sequences come from a woman aged 60-70 years with acute or convalescent COVID-19. Each CDR3 is given without its conserved first and last residue.

j_gene,v_gene,CDR3aa
TRBJ1-2,TRBV5-1,ASSLFSDNYGYT
TRBJ1-5,TRBV30,AWQDRGNLRNQPQH
TRBJ2-1,TRBV2,ASSRLAGGYNEQF
TRBJ1-2,TRBV27,ASSIGVNYGYT
TRBJ2-2,TRBV19,ASSIGVGDRFSTANTGELF
TRBJ2-5,TRBV5-1,ASSLWLAGATGETQY
TRBJ1-5,TRBV30,AWSPRGSQPQH
TRBJ1-3,TRBV12-3/TRBV12-4,ASSFQARDTIY
TRBJ1-5,TRBV6-5,ASRGQGALSQPQH
TRBJ1-5,TRBV6-5,ASKPDREGNQPQH
TRBJ2-3,TRBV10-1,ASSTGGADTQY
TRBJ2-7,TRBV15,ATSNGRGTYEQY
TRBJ1-2,TRBV11-3,ASSPTGTAGGYT
TRBJ1-4,TRBV9,ASSAGVTNEKLF